A single sample gave rise to the 26 T cell receptor beta chains below, sequenced in a study of cytomegalovirus exposure and HLA in healthy donors. The primer mix had 60 Vbeta and 13 Jbeta primers. Some clones are missing from TCRdb's copy, which holds only in-frame ones; the method was immunoSEQ multiplex PCR. This table holds more than 95,000 clones, 64% found once. Material: PBMCs. These receptors were taken from a man aged 60 to 69 in good health and CMV-seronegative.

The CDR3: CASSYSWGGPGNTIYF. In nucleotides, the CDR3 is TGTGCCAGCAGTTACTCATGGGGAGGGCCTGGAAACACCATATATTTT. V is TRBV6-6 and J is TRBJ1-3; D unclear. The germline V gene has CDR1 MNHNY and CDR2 SVGAGI (reference sequence). CDR3 length: 16 residues. V shed 0 bases and J shed 2 bases, with 11 bases lying between them.

The chain uses TRBV27 and TRBJ2-5; no clear D gene. The J call may be incorrect, as the DNA end agrees better with TRBJ2-7. The germline V gene encodes CDR1 MNHEY and CDR2 SMNVEV (reference sequence). This CDR3 has 13 amino acids. CDR3 in DNA: TGTGCCAGCAGCCTAACTACCAACTACGAGCAGTACTTC. Its protein is CASSLTTNYEQYF.

Only a few counts were recorded for this clone. This chain joins TRBV6-1 and TRBJ1-2; 9 positions match TRBD1. Germline-derived CDR1 and CDR2 are MNHNS and SASEGT. The V segment lost 5 bases and the J segment 4 bases; nucleotides outside the gene matches: 8. The CDR3 extends over 15 amino acids. The CDR3 sequence is CASSNIQGAIYGYTF. The CDR3 DNA is TGTGCCAGCAGTAACATACAGGGGGCAATCTATGGCTACACCTTC.

The chain combines TRBV7-2 with TRBJ2-7, with TRBD2 matching 7 bases. The J segment lost 0 bases and the V segment lost 5 bases, leaving 10 bases of the junction unmatched. The CDR3 consists of 16 residues. Germline CDR1 SGHTA, CDR2 FQGNSA. DNA for the CDR3: TGTGCCAGCAGCCCGGGGCTAGCGGAGAGCTCCTACGAGCAGTACTTC. Its translation: CASSPGLAESSYEQYF.

V usage is TRBV28 and J usage is TRBJ1-2, with D possibly TRBD1 on 5 matching bases. The CDR3 consists of 15 residues. Germline values: CDR1 MDHEN, CDR2 SYDVKM. Trimming took 8 bases from V and 8 from J, leaving 24 bases between them. CDR3 in amino acids: CASSPGSAPRRGYTF. CDR3 DNA sequence: TGTGCCAGCTCTCCAGGGTCAGCACCCCGCCGGGGCTACACCTTC.

This clone showed up just once. The chain joins TRBV30 to TRBJ2-7; 8 bases agree with TRBD2. This CDR3 has 13 amino acids. Per the germline V gene, CDR1 is GTSNPN and CDR2 is SVGIG (reference sequence). For the CDR3, the DNA is TGTACGGCGGGAGGCCGAAGCTCCTACGAGCAGTACTTC. Its translation is CTAGGRSSYEQYF.

The V and J genes are TRBV11-2 and TRBJ2-7; 11 bases line up with TRBD2. The CDR3 covers 15 residues. The germline CDR1 and CDR2 sequences are SGHAT and FQNNGV. V was clipped by 6 bases and J by 9 bases; unmatched bases: 13. The CDR3 bases are TGTGCCAGCAGGAAGATCGGGACTAGCGGTACTGGGCAGTACTTC. It specifies CASRKIGTSGTGQYF.

The chain links TRBV4-2 to TRBJ2-3, with 9 positions matching TRBD2. J gave up 3 bases and V 0 bases, and 7 bases lay outside the gene matches. The CDR3 has 17 residues. CDR1 is LGHNA, CDR2 YNFKEQ, per germline. This CDR3 is CASSQDPSAGGTDTQYF. The CDR3 nucleotides read TGTGCCAGCAGCCAAGATCCCAGCGCGGGGGGGACAGATACGCAGTATTTT.

There are a few counts of this clone. The rearrangement uses TRBV5-5 and TRBJ1-5, with D possibly being TRBD1 (6 bases). The CDR3 consists of 14 residues. The V end lost 2 bases, the J end lost 7 bases, and 13 bases lay between the germline ends. In germline, CDR1 is SGHKS, CDR2 YYEKEE (reference sequence). DNA for the CDR3: TGTGCCAGCAGCTTTTCAGGGGATGACCAGCCCCAGCATTTT. Translated, it gives CASSFSGDDQPQHF.

The CDR3 DNA reads TGTGCCAGCGCAGCGACCAGGACAGGGAGCAATCAGCCCCAGCATTTT. As protein: CASAATRTGSNQPQHF. The chain couples TRBV9 to TRBJ1-5; TRBD1 matches at 8 bases. Germline values: CDR1 SGDLS, CDR2 YYNGEE. The length of the CDR3 is 16 residues. V was pared by 7 bases and J by 1 base, with 10 bases of the junction left unmatched.

The chain carries TRBV5-1 and TRBJ2-7, with D tentatively TRBD1 (5 bases). From germline, CDR1 is SGHRS and CDR2 YFSETQ. Trimming removed 3 bases at V and 4 bases at J, with 11 bases between. The length of the CDR3 is 13 residues. CDR3 loop: CASSSQGLYEQYF. DNA for the CDR3: TGCGCCAGCAGCTCCCAGGGTCTGTACGAGCAGTACTTC.

This rearrangement joins TRBV7-3 to TRBJ2-3; D unresolved. There are 14 residues in the CDR3. V gave up 3 bases and J gave up 1 base, with 8 bases separating them. The germline CDR1 and CDR2 sequences are SGHTA and FQGTGA. CDR3: CASSFGGGTDTQYF. The CDR3 DNA reads TGTGCCAGCAGCTTCGGCGGAGGCACAGATACGCAGTATTTT.

The V gene is TRBV29-1, the J gene TRBJ2-5, with 9 bases lining up with TRBD2. Trimming removed 3 bases from V and 5 bases from J; junction bases left unmatched: 10. CDR1 is SQVTM, CDR2 ANQGSEA, per germline. This CDR3 spans 15 amino acids. The chain's CDR3 is CSVDSRGGAVETQYF. In DNA, the CDR3 is TGCAGCGTTGATTCGCGCGGGGGGGCCGTGGAGACCCAGTACTTC.

V and J are TRBV6-1 and TRBJ1-1; weak D call: TRBD1 (6 bases). V lost 9 bases, J lost 4 bases, and 15 bases lay in between. From germline, CDR1 is MNHNS and CDR2 SASEGT. This CDR3 is 13 amino acids long. CDR3 sequence: CASTGGGGTEAFF. CDR3 coding DNA: TGTGCCAGTACCGGGGGAGGGGGCACTGAAGCTTTCTTT.

V usage is TRBV7-6 and J usage is TRBJ1-6; D is possibly TRBD1 (5 bases). The V end was cut by 1 base, the J end by 8 bases, with 15 bases between. This CDR3 contains 16 residues. Germline V gene lookup returns CDR1 SGHVS and CDR2 FNYEAQ. The CDR3 DNA reads TGTGCCAGCAGCTTAGTCGCGGGGCCTAATGATTCACCCCTCCACTTT. Translation gives CASSLVAGPNDSPLHF.

This sequence joins TRBV5-1 and TRBJ2-4; weak D call: TRBD1 (5 bases). With 0 bases removed from V and 8 bases from J, the gap between germline ends came to 12 bases. The CDR3 is 14 amino acids. Per the germline V gene, CDR1 is SGHRS and CDR2 is YFSETQ. CDR3: CASSLAQPQDIQYF. CDR3 DNA: TGCGCCAGCAGCTTGGCACAGCCACAGGACATTCAGTACTTC. The entire variable domain, with the rest obtained from reference TRBV5-1 and TRBJ2-4, is as follows: KAGVTQTPRYLIKTRGQQVTLSCSPISGHRSVSWYQQTPGQGLQFLFEYFSETQRNKGNFPGRFSGRQFSNSRSEMNVSTLELGDSALYLCASSLAQPQDIQYFGAGTRLSVL.

This clone appeared a few times. Its ends do not fully match the called genes, so a read error is possible. V usage is TRBV7-9 and J usage is TRBJ2-4, with 10 bases matching TRBD2. This CDR3 has 17 amino acids. Germline V gene lookup returns CDR1 SEHNR and CDR2 FQNEAQ (reference sequence). As DNA, the CDR3 is TGTTCCAGCAGCATTGAGCGGGGGGGCTTTGTGGATAACATTCAGTACTTC. It specifies CSSSIERGGFVDNIQYF.

The chain couples TRBV2 to TRBJ2-3; 8 positions agree with TRBD1. CDR3 length: 14 amino acids. Germline CDR1 reads SNHLY; CDR2 reads FYNNEI. V shed 6 bases and J 6 bases; nucleotides not matched to a gene: 8. CDR3 loop: CASRRRQGIDTQYF. CDR3 sequence (DNA): TGTGCCAGCAGGCGGAGACAGGGGATCGATACGCAGTATTTT.

The rearrangement links TRBV11-2 to TRBJ2-5; 7 bases agree with TRBD2. CDR3 length equals 16 residues. Losses at the gene ends were 1 base for V and 4 bases for J; bases not matched to a gene: 9. Germline V CDR1 and CDR2: SGHAT, FQNNGV. CDR3 protein: CASSLGIEGGRETQYF. CDR3 nucleotide sequence: TGTGCCAGCAGCTTAGGAATAGAGGGAGGGAGAGAGACCCAGTACTTC.

The table lists this clone with a count of one. The chain joins TRBV19 to TRBJ1-2; 7 nucleotides match TRBD1. Trimming cost V 10 bases and J 8 bases; bases outside gene matches: 22. There are 16 residues in the CDR3. CDR1 and CDR2 from the germline V gene are LNHDA and SQIVND (reference sequence). CDR3 sequence: CATLGAIVGQDLGYTF. CDR3 bases: TGTGCCACCCTAGGGGCCATTGTAGGACAGGATTTGGGCTACACCTTC. Drawing the rest from reference TRBV19 and TRBJ1-2, the complete variable domain is DGGITQSPKYLFRKEGQNVTLSCEQNLNHDAMYWYRQDPGQGLRLIYYSQIVNDFQKGDIAEGYSVSREKKESFPLTVTSAQKNPTAFYLCATLGAIVGQDLGYTFGSGTRLTVV.

The V and J genes are TRBV21-1 and TRBJ2-7; the table names TRBD2, a call not compared with the DNA. TRBV21-1 is deemed a pseudogene. The CDR3 length is 13 residues. Here the CDR3 DNA reads TGTGCCAGCAGCAGTAGGGCTAGCAACGAGCAGTACTTC. This encodes CASSSRASNEQYF.

The genes are TRBV7-3 and TRBJ2-1; 7 bases are shared with TRBD2. Germline V gene lookup returns CDR1 SGHTA and CDR2 FQGTGA. The CDR3 runs to 14 residues. V gave up 1 base and J gave up 5 bases; unmatched junction bases: 2. Here the CDR3 DNA reads TGTGCCAGCAGCTTAATGCTAGCGGACAATGAGCAGTTCTTC. The encoded protein is CASSLMLADNEQFF.

This clone was detected once. The CDR3 loop is CASTLRGQMQYF. The CDR3 coding sequence is TGTGCCAGCACCCTGAGGGGACAGATGCAGTATTTT. The chain recombines TRBV11-1 with TRBJ2-3, with 7 bases matching TRBD1. Trimming took 7 bases from V and 11 from J; bases not matched to a gene: 9. The CDR3 covers 12 residues. The germline gives CDR1 SGHAT, CDR2 FQDESV (reference sequence).

J is TRBJ1-1 and V is TRBV30; no firm D call. Germline values: CDR1 GTSNPN, CDR2 SVGIG (reference sequence). This CDR3 is built from 14 residues. V gave up 4 bases and J gave up 4 bases, with 16 bases separating them. The CDR3 region has the DNA TGTGCCTGGATTCTCCCCGGGTTCTTCACTGAAGCTTTCTTT. Protein product: CAWILPGFFTEAFF.

This clone was seen more than once but under ten times. This sequence joins TRBV6-5 and TRBJ1-3, with D possibly being TRBD1 (5 bases). The V and J ends lost 7 bases and 4 bases respectively, with 14 bases between them. The CDR3 loop spans 14 amino acids. Germline CDR1 MNHEY, CDR2 SVGAGI. CDR3 residues: CASTQGFEGNTIYF. The CDR3 coding sequence is TGTGCCAGCACCCAGGGATTTGAAGGAAACACCATATATTTT.

CDR3 sequence reads: CASSIDAAPFPLGTQYF. As DNA, the CDR3 is TGTGCCAGTAGTATAGATGCGGCCCCTTTCCCCCTCGGGACCCAGTACTTC. The J gene is TRBJ2-5, the V gene TRBV19; D uncertain. Germline CDR1 is LNHDA and CDR2 is SQIVND (reference sequence). V was pared by 0 bases and J by 7 bases, with 21 bases between. This CDR3 spans 17 amino acids.